The entry that follows covers one T cell receptor (beta chain) sequence. The data derive from a study of blood T cell repertoires in COVID-19. Across the whole study: PBMCs, B-cell-depleted T cells, or T cells were the source of the cDNA or gDNA that made up the material.

Methods used by the authors: Nucleated cell number was recorded as an estimate derived from reference gene primer amplification. The protocol was immunoSEQ multiplex PCR, while the TCRdb copy is restricted to in-frame clones and leaves out a portion. The V and J calls and clone size were taken over from that table, and D and trimming were inferred from the DNA. The sample lists about 360,000 clones, around 84% occurring once. Germline V gives CDR1 MNHEY, CDR2 SVGAGI. The J segment lost 2 bases and the V segment lost 6 bases, leaving 7 bases of the junction unmatched. CDR3 length: 15 amino acids. The chain uses TRBV6-5 and TRBJ2-7; 10 bases fit TRBD1. The sequence was collected from a human donor in a cohort sampled during active COVID-19. Sequencing was performed on peripheral blood. CDR3 coding DNA: TGTGCCAGCAGCTGGGGACAGGGGATGGCCTACGAGCAGTACTTC. Encoded protein: CASSWGQGMAYEQYF.